This entry describes one T cell receptor beta chain. Unique molecular identifiers featured in how the TCRbeta library was prepared. MiXCR, run by TCRdb on the PCR reads, gives a single entry per CDR3 protein. Found here are over 550,000 distinct CDR3 sequences, about 10% of them singletons; the top ten hold less than 4.5%. The data originate from a study of T-cell reconstitution after alpha-beta-depleted transplantation in children. The sample consisted of PBMCs from the stem cell graft donor, taken from the stem cell graft. This TCR derives from a human donor who donated a stem cell graft to a child with acute myeloid leukemia.

The CDR3 sequence is CSARDIQRQETQYF. In DNA form, the CDR3 reads TGCAGTGCTAGAGATATCCAGCGTCAAGAGACCCAGTACTTC. V usage is TRBV20-1 and J usage is TRBJ2-5; D ambiguous. Trimming stripped 0 bases from V and 2 bases from J, with 10 bases between. The germline V gene encodes CDR1 DFQATT and CDR2 SNEGSKA (reference sequence). The length of the CDR3 is 14 residues.